This TCR beta chain was found in a study of blood T cell repertoires in COVID-19. The cohort comprised adults aged 18 to 89 years residing in approximately 22 US areas. Sequencing was performed with immunoSEQ multiplex PCR; in TCRdb, only in-frame clones are kept and a portion is missing. Among some 130,000 clones, approximately 88% were seen once, and the ten largest hold about 5.5%. Germline V gene sequence: CDR1 SEHNR, CDR2 FQNEAQ (reference sequence). Trimming at V came to 4 bases and at J to 5 bases, leaving 11 bases not matched to a gene. The CDR3 is 15 amino acids. This receptor was taken from a man aged 35 to 55 with acute COVID-19. V is TRBV7-9 and J is TRBJ2-7; 7 bases agree with TRBD1. The specimen was PBMCs or T cells enriched from blood (not recorded which). This chain's CDR3 is CASSSARDSIHEQYF. CDR3 in DNA: TGTGCCAGCAGCTCGGCCCGGGACAGTATCCACGAGCAGTACTTC.